This note documents a single TCR beta chain sequence. Its antigen is unidentified. The sample is drawn from a study of T cells in localized non-small cell lung cancer. Study findings and constraints: Uninvolved nearby lung showed the greatest T cell clonality, exceeding that found in tumor. Detection in adjacent lung was observed for a median around 59 of the top 100 tumor clones.

TCRdb's table, derived via immunoSEQ multiplex PCR, lists solely in-frame clones and lacks some. The profile shows 45,000 to 55,000 clones, 70% to 80% of them singletons. Germline CDR1 GTSNPN, CDR2 SVGIG (reference sequence). The CDR3 spans 12 residues. This material consisted of peripheral blood, taken before any cancer treatment. The chain is built from TRBV30 and TRBJ2-5; D call uncertain. The J call is in doubt because the DNA end fits TRBJ2-7 better. The source is a man aged 35 to 70 with stage I squamous cell lung carcinoma. The CDR3 sequence: CAWTTTGYEQYF. The CDR3 DNA reads TGTGCCTGGACCACGACTGGGTACGAGCAGTACTTC.